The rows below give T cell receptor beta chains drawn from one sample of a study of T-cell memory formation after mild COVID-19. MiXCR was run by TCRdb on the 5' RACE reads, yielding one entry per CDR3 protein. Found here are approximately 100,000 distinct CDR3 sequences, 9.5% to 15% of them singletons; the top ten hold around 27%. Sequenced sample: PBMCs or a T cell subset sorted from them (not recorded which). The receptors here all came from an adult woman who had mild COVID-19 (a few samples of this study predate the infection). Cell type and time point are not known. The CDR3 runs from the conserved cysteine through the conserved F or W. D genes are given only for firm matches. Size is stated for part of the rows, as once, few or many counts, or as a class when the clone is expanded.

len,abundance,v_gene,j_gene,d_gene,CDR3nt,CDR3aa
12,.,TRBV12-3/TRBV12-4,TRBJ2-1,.,TGTGCCAGCAGTTTTGGAGCGAATGAGCAGTTCTTC,CASSFGANEQFF
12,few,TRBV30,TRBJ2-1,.,TGTGCCTGGAGTGTGGTTTACAATGAGCAGTTCTTC,CAWSVVYNEQFF
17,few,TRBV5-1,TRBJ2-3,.,TGCGCCAGCAGCTACCGGGACGTTGGTACTAGCACAGATACGCAGTATTTT,CASSYRDVGTSTDTQYF
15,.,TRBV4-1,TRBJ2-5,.,TGCGCCAGCAGCCAAGGTCCCGATGGCGAAGAGACCCAGTACTTC,CASSQGPDGEETQYF
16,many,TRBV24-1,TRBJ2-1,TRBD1,TGTGCCACCAGTGATGGGACAGGGGGAAAATACAATGAGCAGTTCTTC,CATSDGTGGKYNEQFF
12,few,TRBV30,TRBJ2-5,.,TGTGCCTGGATAGATAGGGAGTGGACCCAGTACTTC,CAWIDREWTQYF
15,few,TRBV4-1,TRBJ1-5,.,TGCGCCAGCAGCCAAGTGGTGGTTAGCAATCAGCCCCAGCATTTT,CASSQVVVSNQPQHF
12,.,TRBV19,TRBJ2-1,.,TGTGCCAGTAGTATCCCGTACAATGAGCAGTTCTTC,CASSIPYNEQFF
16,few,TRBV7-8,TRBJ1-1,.,TGTGCCAGCAAAGGGGGGCGAGGCCAGGGAAGGACTGAAGCTTTCTTT,CASKGGRGQGRTEAFF
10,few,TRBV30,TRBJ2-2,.,TGCGGAGGTATGGCCGGGGAGCTGTTTTTT,CGGMAGELFF
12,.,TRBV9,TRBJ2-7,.,TGTGCCAGCGGACCCAACATGGCCGAGCAGTACTTC,CASGPNMAEQYF
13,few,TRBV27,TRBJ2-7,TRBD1,TGTGCCAGCAGTACAGGGGGTCTATACGAGCAGTACTTC,CASSTGGLYEQYF
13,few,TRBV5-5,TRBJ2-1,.,TGTGCCAGCAGCGGGACTGCCTACAATGAGCAGTTCTTC,CASSGTAYNEQFF
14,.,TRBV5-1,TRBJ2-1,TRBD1,TGCGCCAGCAGCTTAGGGACAGACGCTAATGAGCAGTTCTTC,CASSLGTDANEQFF
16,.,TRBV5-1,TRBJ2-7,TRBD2,TGCGCCAGCAGGGACGGACTAGCGGGCGACGACTACGAGCAGTACTTC,CASRDGLAGDDYEQYF
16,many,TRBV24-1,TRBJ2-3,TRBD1,TGTGCCACCAGTGATGTTCGACAGGGGGTTCTAGATACGCAGTATTTT,CATSDVRQGVLDTQYF
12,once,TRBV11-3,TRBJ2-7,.,TGTGCCAGCAGCTTTGGCAGGTACGAGCAGTACTTC,CASSFGRYEQYF
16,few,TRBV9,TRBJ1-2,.,TGTGCCAGCAGCGTAGACGGGGAAGGAATGGGCTATGGCTACACCTTC,CASSVDGEGMGYGYTF
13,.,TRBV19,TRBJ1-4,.,TGTGCCAGTAGTATCTGGGTTGGAGAAAAACTGTTTTTT,CASSIWVGEKLFF
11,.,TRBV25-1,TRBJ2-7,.,TGTGCCAGCAGTGAGACGACAGGCCAGTACTTC,CASSETTGQYF
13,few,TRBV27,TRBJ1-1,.,TGTGCCAGCAGTTTATCGTACACGGGGGAAGCTTTCTTT,CASSLSYTGEAFF
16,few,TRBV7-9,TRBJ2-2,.,TGTGCCAGCAGCTTAGGCGAGCTTGTAGCCACCGGGGAGCTGTTTTTT,CASSLGELVATGELFF
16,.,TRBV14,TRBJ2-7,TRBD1,TGTGCCAGCAGCCATTTCCGGACAGGGATTTCCTACGAGCAGTACTTC,CASSHFRTGISYEQYF
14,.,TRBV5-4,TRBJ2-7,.,TGTGCCAGCAGCATCAGGGACGGATCCTACGAGCAGTACTTC,CASSIRDGSYEQYF
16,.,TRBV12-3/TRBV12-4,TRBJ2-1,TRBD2,TGTGCCAGCAGTTTAGCGGCGGGAGGGCCAGTCAATGAGCAGTTCTTC,CASSLAAGGPVNEQFF
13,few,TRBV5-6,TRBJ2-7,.,TGTGCCAGCAGTCGGGACATCGATTACGAGCAGTACTTC,CASSRDIDYEQYF
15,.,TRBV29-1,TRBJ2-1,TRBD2,TGCAGCGTGTTAGGACTAGCGGGAGCCTACAATGAGCAGTTCTTC,CSVLGLAGAYNEQFF